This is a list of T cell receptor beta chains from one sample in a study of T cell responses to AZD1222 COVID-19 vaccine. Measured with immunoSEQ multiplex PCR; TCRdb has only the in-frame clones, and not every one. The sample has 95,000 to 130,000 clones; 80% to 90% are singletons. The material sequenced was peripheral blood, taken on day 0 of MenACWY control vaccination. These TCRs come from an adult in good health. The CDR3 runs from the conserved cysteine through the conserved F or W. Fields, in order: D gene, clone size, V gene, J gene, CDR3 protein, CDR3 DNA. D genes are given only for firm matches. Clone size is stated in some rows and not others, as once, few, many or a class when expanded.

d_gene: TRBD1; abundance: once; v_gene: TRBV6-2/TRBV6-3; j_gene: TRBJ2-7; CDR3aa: CASSYTLTRTGGRQHEQYF; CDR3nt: TGTGCCAGCAGTTACACCCTGACCCGGACAGGGGGGAGACAGCACGAGCAGTACTTC
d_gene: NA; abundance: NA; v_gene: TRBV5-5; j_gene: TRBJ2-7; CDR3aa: CASSLVRPGLLGAYEQYF; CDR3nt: TGTGCCAGCAGCTTGGTTCGGCCTGGCCTCCTCGGAGCCTACGAGCAGTACTTC
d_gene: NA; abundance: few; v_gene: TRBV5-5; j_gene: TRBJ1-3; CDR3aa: CASSLALWGHGAGNTIYF; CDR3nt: TGTGCCAGCAGCTTGGCCTTGTGGGGTCATGGAGCTGGAAACACCATATATTTT
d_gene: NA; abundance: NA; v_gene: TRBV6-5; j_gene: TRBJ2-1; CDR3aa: CASRGFRDYEQFF; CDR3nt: TGTGCCAGCAGGGGATTCAGGGACTATGAGCAGTTCTTC
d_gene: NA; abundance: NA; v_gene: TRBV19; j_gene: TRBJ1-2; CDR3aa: CASSIATGPIAGAFSNYGYTF; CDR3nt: TGTGCCAGTAGTATAGCAACAGGGCCAATAGCGGGGGCCTTCTCTAACTATGGCTACACCTTC
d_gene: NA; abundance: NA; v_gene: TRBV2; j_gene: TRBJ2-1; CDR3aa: CASKGSNEQFF; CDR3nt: TGTGCCAGTAAAGGTAGTAATGAGCAGTTCTTC
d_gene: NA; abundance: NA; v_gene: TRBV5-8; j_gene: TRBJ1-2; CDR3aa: CASSFFGVEGYTF; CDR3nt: TGTGCCAGCAGCTTTTTCGGGGTTGAGGGCTACACCTTC
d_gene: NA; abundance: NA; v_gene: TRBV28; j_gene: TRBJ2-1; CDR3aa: CASSSFRDQANDEQFF; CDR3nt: TGTGCCAGCAGTTCCTTCCGGGATCAAGCGAACGATGAGCAGTTCTTC
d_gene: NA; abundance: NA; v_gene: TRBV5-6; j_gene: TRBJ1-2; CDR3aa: CASSLWGGQLNYGYTF; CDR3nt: TGTGCCAGCAGCTTGTGGGGTGGACAGCTTAACTATGGCTACACCTTC
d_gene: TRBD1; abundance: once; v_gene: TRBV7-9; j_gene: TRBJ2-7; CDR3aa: CASSSDRGASLFQQYF; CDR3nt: TGTGCCAGCAGCTCGGACAGGGGCGCCTCCTTATTCCAGCAGTACTTC
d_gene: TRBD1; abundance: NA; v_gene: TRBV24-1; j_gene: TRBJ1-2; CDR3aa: CATSDLYRDRRDYGYTF; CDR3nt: TGTGCCACCAGTGACTTATACCGGGACAGGAGGGACTATGGCTACACCTTC
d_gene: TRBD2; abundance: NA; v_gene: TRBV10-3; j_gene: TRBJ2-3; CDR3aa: CAISDSGIDTQYF; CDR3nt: TGTGCCATCAGTGACAGCGGGATAGATACGCAGTATTTT
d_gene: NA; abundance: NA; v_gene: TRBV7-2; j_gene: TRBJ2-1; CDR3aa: CASSLADLPYNEQFF; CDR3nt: TGTGCCAGCAGCTTAGCAGACCTACCCTACAATGAGCAGTTCTTC
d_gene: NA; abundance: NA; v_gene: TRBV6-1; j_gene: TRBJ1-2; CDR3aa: CASSETFVQNYGYTF; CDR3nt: TGTGCCAGCAGTGAAACTTTCGTACAGAACTATGGCTACACCTTC
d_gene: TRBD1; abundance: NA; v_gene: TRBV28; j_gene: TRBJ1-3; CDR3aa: CASRVGQGAPGNTIYF; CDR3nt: TGTGCCAGCAGGGTGGGGCAGGGGGCGCCTGGAAACACCATATATTTT
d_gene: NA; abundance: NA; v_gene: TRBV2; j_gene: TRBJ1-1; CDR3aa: CASSRETGNTEAFF; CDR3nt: TGTGCCAGCAGTAGAGAGACAGGGAACACTGAAGCTTTCTTT
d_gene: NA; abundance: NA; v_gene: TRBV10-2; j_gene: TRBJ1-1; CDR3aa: CASSQGGTQAFF; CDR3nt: TGCGCCAGCAGTCAAGGTGGCACCCAAGCTTTCTTT
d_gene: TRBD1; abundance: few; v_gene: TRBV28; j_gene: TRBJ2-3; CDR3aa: CASSFQGAQGTDTQYF; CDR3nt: TGTGCCAGCAGTTTTCAGGGGGCGCAGGGCACAGATACGCAGTATTTT
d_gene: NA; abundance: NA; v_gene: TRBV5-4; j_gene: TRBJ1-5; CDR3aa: CASSLARVGYSNQPQHF; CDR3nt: TGTGCCAGCAGCTTGGCGCGAGTGGGATATAGCAATCAGCCCCAGCATTTT
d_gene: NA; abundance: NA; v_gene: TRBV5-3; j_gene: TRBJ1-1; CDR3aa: CARSLGIGMNTEAFF; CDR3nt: TGTGCCAGAAGCTTGGGTATAGGGATGAACACTGAAGCTTTCTTT
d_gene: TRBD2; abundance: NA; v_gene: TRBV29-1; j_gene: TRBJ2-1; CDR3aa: CSVEDQFGRAGKQFF; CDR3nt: TGCAGCGTTGAAGATCAATTCGGGAGGGCTGGGAAGCAGTTCTTC
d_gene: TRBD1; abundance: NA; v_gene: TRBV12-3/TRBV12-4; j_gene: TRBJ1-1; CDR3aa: CASSRQGPTEAFF; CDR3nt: TGTGCCAGCAGTCGACAGGGCCCCACTGAAGCTTTCTTT
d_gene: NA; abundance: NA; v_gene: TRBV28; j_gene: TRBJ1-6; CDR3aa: CASSLVQGSPLHF; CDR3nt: TGTGCCAGCAGTTTAGTACAGGGTTCACCCCTCCACTTT
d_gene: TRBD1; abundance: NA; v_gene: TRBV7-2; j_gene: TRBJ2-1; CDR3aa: CASSLRTGAYNEQFF; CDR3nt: TGTGCCAGCAGCCTGCGGACAGGGGCCTACAATGAGCAGTTCTTC
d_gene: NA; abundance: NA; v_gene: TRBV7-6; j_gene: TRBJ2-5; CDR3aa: CASRGDQETQYF; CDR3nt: TGTGCCTCCCGGGGAGACCAAGAGACCCAGTACTTC
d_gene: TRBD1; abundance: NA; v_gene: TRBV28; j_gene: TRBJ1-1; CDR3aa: CASSQSRDRATEAFF; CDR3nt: TGTGCCAGCAGTCAAAGCCGGGACAGGGCCACTGAAGCTTTCTTT
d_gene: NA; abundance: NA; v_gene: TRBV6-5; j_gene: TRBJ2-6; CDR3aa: CASSYRPGSGANVLTF; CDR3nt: TGTGCCAGCAGTTACCGTCCAGGCTCTGGGGCCAACGTCCTGACTTTC
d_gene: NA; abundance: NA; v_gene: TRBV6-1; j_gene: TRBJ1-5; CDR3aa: CASSEAQGPNQPQHF; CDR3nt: TGTGCCAGCAGTGAAGCGCAGGGGCCGAATCAGCCCCAGCATTTT
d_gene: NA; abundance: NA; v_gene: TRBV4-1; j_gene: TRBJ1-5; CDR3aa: CASSTGTVTLPQHF; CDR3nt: TGCGCCAGCAGTACCGGGACGGTGACACTTCCCCAGCATTTT
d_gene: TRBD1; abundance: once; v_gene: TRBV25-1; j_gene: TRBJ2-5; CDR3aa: CASSDPGTGDETQYF; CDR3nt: TGTGCCAGCAGTGACCCCGGGACAGGGGATGAGACCCAGTACTTC
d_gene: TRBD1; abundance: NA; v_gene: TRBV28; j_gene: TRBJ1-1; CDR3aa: CAIRTGITEAFF; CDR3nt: TGTGCCATTAGGACAGGGATCACTGAAGCTTTCTTT
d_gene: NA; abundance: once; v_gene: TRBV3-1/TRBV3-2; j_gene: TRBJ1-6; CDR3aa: CASSQEASSYNSPLHF; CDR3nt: TGTGCCAGCAGCCAAGAGGCCAGCTCCTATAATTCACCCCTCCACTTT
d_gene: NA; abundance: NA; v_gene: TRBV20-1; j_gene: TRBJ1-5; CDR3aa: CSASTGGYSNQPQHF; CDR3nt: TGCAGTGCTAGTACCGGGGGCTATAGCAATCAGCCCCAGCATTTT
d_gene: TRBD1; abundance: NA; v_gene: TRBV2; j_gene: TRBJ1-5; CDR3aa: CASSRDRGSSQPQHF; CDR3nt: TGTGCCAGCAGCCGGGACAGGGGATCTTCCCAGCCCCAGCATTTT
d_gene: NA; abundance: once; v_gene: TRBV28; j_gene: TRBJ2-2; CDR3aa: CASSPRPNTGELFF; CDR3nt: TGTGCCAGCAGTCCCAGACCGAACACCGGGGAGCTGTTTTTT
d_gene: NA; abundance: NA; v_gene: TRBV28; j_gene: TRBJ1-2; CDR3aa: CASSSGGWGYGYTF; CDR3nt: TGTGCCAGCAGTTCGGGGGGCTGGGGCTATGGCTACACCTTC
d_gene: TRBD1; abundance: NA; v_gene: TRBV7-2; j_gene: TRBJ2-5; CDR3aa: CASSLAGGTETQYF; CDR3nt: TGTGCCAGCAGCTTAGCAGGGGGCACAGAGACCCAGTACTTC
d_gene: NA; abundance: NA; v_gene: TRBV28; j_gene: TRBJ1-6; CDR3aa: CASSFPGTNSPLHF; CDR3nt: TGTGCCAGCAGCTTCCCCGGGACAAATTCACCCCTCCACTTT
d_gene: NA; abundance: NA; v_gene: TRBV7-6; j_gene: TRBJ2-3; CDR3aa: CASSLGVGGDTQYF; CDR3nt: TGTGCCAGCAGCTTAGGGGTCGGAGGAGATACGCAGTATTTT
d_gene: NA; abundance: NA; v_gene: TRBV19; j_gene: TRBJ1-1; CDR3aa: CASNPGWGVVEAFF; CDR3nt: TGTGCCAGTAACCCAGGTTGGGGAGTGGTTGAAGCTTTCTTT
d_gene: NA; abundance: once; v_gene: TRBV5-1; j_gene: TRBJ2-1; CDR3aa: CASTLGSATITEQFF; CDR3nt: TGCGCCAGCACCCTGGGAAGCGCTACAATTACTGAGCAGTTCTTC
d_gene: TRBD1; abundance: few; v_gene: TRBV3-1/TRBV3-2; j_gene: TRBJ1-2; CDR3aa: CASSQWDRGYGYTF; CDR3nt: TGTGCCAGCAGCCAATGGGACAGGGGCTATGGCTACACCTTC
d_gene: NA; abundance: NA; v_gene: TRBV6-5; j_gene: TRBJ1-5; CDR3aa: CASSLRGNQPQHF; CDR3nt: TGTGCCAGCAGTCTAAGGGGCAATCAGCCCCAGCATTTT
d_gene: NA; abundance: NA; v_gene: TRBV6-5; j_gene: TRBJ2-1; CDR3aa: CASKTTPRDEQFF; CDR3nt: TGTGCCAGCAAAACGACCCCGAGGGATGAGCAGTTCTTC
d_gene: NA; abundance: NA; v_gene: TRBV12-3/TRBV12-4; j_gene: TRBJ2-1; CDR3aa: CASSLGGANEQFF; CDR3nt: TGTGCCAGCAGTTTAGGGGGGGCCAATGAGCAGTTCTTC
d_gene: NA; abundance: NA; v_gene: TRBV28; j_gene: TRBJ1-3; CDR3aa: CASSFRSSGNTIYF; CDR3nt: TGTGCCAGCAGTTTTAGGAGCTCTGGAAACACCATATATTTT
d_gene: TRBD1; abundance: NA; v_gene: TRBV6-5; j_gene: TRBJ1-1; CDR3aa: CASSYDRATEAFF; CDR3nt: TGTGCCAGCAGTTACGACAGGGCCACTGAAGCTTTCTTT
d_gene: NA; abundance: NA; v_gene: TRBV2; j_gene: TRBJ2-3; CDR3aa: CASSEALGPFTDTQYF; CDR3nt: TGTGCCAGCAGTGAAGCGCTGGGACCCTTCACAGATACGCAGTATTTT
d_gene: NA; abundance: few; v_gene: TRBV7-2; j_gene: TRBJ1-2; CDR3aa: CASSLRVGAEYGYTF; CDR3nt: TGTGCCAGCAGCTTACGTGTGGGGGCGGAATATGGCTACACCTTC
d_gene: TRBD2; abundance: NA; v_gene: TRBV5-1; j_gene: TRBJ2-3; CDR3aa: CASSSLAVSTDTQYF; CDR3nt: TGCGCCAGCAGCTCTCTAGCGGTGAGCACAGATACGCAGTATTTT
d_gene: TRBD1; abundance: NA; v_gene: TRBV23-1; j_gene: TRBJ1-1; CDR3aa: CASSHPGTGNTEAFF; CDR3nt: TGCGCCAGCAGTCACCCCGGGACAGGGAACACTGAAGCTTTCTTT
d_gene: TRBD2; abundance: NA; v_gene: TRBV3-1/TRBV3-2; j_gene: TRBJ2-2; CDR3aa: CASSPGLAGGRNTGELFF; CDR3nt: TGTGCCAGCAGCCCGGGACTAGCGGGGGGACGGAACACCGGGGAGCTGTTTTTT
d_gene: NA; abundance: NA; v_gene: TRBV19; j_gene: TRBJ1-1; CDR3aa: CASSSPAGPSTEAFF; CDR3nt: TGTGCCAGTAGTTCCCCGGCAGGGCCTAGCACTGAAGCTTTCTTT
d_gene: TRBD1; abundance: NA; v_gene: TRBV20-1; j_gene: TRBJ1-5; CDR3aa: CSATDRGRPKNQPQHF; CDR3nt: TGCAGTGCTACTGACAGGGGACGACCGAAGAATCAGCCCCAGCATTTT
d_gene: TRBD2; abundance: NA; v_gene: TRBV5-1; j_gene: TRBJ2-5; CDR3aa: CASSLAEVAGAETQYF; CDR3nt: TGCGCCAGCAGCTTGGCTGAGGTAGCGGGGGCAGAGACCCAGTACTTC